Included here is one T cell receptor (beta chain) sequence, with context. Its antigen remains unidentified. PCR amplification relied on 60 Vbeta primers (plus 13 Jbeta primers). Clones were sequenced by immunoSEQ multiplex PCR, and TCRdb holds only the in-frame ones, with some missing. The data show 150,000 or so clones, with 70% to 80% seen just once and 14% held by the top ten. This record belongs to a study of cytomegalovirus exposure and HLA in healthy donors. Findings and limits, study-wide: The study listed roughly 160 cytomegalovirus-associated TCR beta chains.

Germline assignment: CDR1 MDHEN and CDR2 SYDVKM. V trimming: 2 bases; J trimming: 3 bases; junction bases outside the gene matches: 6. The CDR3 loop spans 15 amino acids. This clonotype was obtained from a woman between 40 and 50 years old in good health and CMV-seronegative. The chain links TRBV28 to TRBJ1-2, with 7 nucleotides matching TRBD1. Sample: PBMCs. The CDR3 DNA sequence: TGTGCCAGCAGTTTAGGAGGGGGCGCGGACTATGGCTACACCTTC. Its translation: CASSLGGGADYGYTF.